What follows is one T cell receptor (beta chain) and its context. The antigen is unknown. Individuals who donated were healthy Caucasians from Russia aged about 6 to 100. Each sample had at least 6.5 million PBMCs isolated. This sample was taken from a study of blood T cells in healthy people across ages. General study results and limits: The diversity estimates, figures obtained from one million T cells, were considered underestimates.

With a J-beta primer mix and a sample-barcoded 5' primer, a second PCR ran 7 to 11 cycles. TCRdb itself ran the 5' RACE reads through MiXCR, one entry per CDR3 protein. This table holds 700,000 to 900,000 distinct CDR3 sequences, roughly 24% found once. Another study also made use of these data, one on T cells of mothers and their children.

Sequencing was performed on blood. The sequence was obtained from a boy younger than 18 in good health.

CDR3 protein: CASSEWDRASQETQYF. The CDR3 nucleotides are TGCGCCAGCAGTGAGTGGGACAGGGCTAGCCAAGAGACCCAGTACTTC. The chain has TRBV10-2 and TRBJ2-5; TRBD1 agrees at 9 bases. The CDR3 is 16 amino acids. Germline lookup yields CDR1 WSHSY and CDR2 SAAADI. V lost 1 base to trimming and J lost 1 base; unmatched junction nucleotides: 4.